These 29 T cell receptor beta chains were sequenced from one sample in a study of STAT5B mutations in CD4+ large granular lymphocyte leukemia. Clones were read by immunoSEQ multiplex PCR, and TCRdb kept only the in-frame ones, dropping some. The sample yields fewer than 45,000 clones, 81% seen once. Sequenced input: CD4+ T cells from blood buffy coats. These receptors originate from a human donor in good health.

The chain combines TRBV5-6 with TRBJ1-4; D might be TRBD1 (6 bases). The length of the CDR3 is 14 residues. Germline CDR1 SGHDT, CDR2 YYEEEE. The germline V and J ends were trimmed by 2 bases and 4 bases, with 9 bases remaining between them. The CDR3 DNA reads TGTGCCAGCAGCTTCGACAGGTTTAATGAAAAACTGTTTTTT. Its protein is CASSFDRFNEKLFF.

This clone was seen just once. The rearrangement links TRBV10-3 to TRBJ1-1, with a tentative D call TRBD1 (6 bases). V was pared by 6 bases and J by 1 base, with 9 bases between. Germline-derived CDR1 and CDR2 are ENHRY and SYGVKD. The CDR3 is made up of 13 amino acids. The CDR3 DNA reads as TGTGCCATCAGACGGGGGCCGAACACTGAAGCTTTCTTT. Its translation: CAIRRGPNTEAFF.

V is TRBV19 and J is TRBJ2-1; the D call may be TRBD1 or TRBD2 (5 bases each). V was shortened by 7 bases and J by 3 bases, with 13 bases between the two germline ends. The CDR3 has 14 residues. Germline CDR1 is LNHDA and CDR2 is SQIVND (reference sequence). CDR3 sequence reads: CASKKGPFYNEQFF. In nucleotides, the CDR3 is TGTGCCAGTAAAAAGGGACCATTCTACAATGAGCAGTTCTTC.

The chain links TRBV5-1 to TRBJ1-4; D is undetermined. There are 14 residues in the CDR3. The germline CDR1 and CDR2 sequences are SGHRS and YFSETQ. Trimming left V 0 bases short and J 6 bases short, with 9 bases between. CDR3 DNA sequence: TGCGCCAGCAGCTTGGGTAGGGTGGATGAAAAACTGTTTTTT. Its protein product is CASSLGRVDEKLFF.

The J gene is TRBJ1-1, the V gene TRBV6-1; 7 positions match TRBD1. The germline gives CDR1 MNHNS, CDR2 SASEGT. V lost 4 bases and J lost 4; bases outside the gene matches: 9. This CDR3 is built from 15 residues. CDR3 coding DNA: TGTGCCAGCAGTGGAGGAGGGGGCCGGTTCACTGAAGCTTTCTTT. It codes for CASSGGGGRFTEAFF.

This chain uses TRBV30 with TRBJ2-4; D not resolved. There are 13 residues in the CDR3. Trimming pared 0 bases from V and 5 bases from J, leaving 8 bases between. CDR1 is GTSNPN, CDR2 SVGIG, per germline (reference sequence). The CDR3 here is CAWSVGSQNIQYF. CDR3 bases: TGTGCCTGGAGTGTCGGATCCCAAAACATTCAGTACTTC.

The rearrangement joins TRBV9 to TRBJ1-3; no clear D. This CDR3 is built from 16 residues. The ends were cut back, 0 bases at V and 4 bases at J, with 14 bases in the middle. Germline CDR1 reads SGDLS; CDR2 reads YYNGEE. CDR3 region: CASSVAGRSTGNTIYF. Written as DNA, the CDR3 is TGTGCCAGCAGCGTAGCTGGCAGATCAACCGGAAACACCATATATTTT.

This clone is a singleton in its sample. The chain couples TRBV7-6 to TRBJ2-2, with 8 positions matching TRBD1. J lost 7 bases, V lost 4 bases, and 2 bases had no gene match. The CDR3 covers 13 residues. Germline CDR1 SGHVS, CDR2 FNYEAQ. In DNA form, the CDR3 reads TGTGCCAGCAGCTCGACAGGGGTCGGGGAGCTGTTTTTT. This translates into CASSSTGVGELFF.

The rearrangement uses TRBV9 and TRBJ1-1; unclear D gene. The CDR3 loop spans 13 amino acids. Trimming removed 4 bases from V and 5 bases from J, with 12 bases in between. Per germline, CDR1 SGDLS and CDR2 YYNGEE. CDR3 amino acids: CASSLLGGTEAFF. For the CDR3, the DNA is TGTGCCAGCAGCCTTTTAGGAGGAACTGAAGCTTTCTTT.

The chain employs TRBV4-3 and TRBJ1-1, with D uncertain. The germline CDR1 and CDR2 sequences are LGHNA and YSLEER. V was trimmed by 4 bases and J by 0 bases, leaving 9 bases between them. The length of the CDR3 is 14 residues. The CDR3 DNA follows: TGCGCCAGCAGCCCCTCACCCGTGAACACTGAAGCTTTCTTT. Protein product: CASSPSPVNTEAFF.

The chain couples TRBV7-2 to TRBJ2-5; TRBD2 is a possible D gene (6 bases). This CDR3 is 12 amino acids long. Germline CDR1 SGHTA, CDR2 FQGNSA. Between the trimmed V and J ends, which lost 5 bases and 5 bases, there was a span of 9 bases. DNA of the CDR3: TGTGCCAGCAGCACGGGAGTCGAGACCCAGTACTTC. Protein product: CASSTGVETQYF.

The CDR3 region has the DNA TGTGCCATCAGTGAGCAGAGTAACACCGGGGAGCTGTTTTTT. It specifies CAISEQSNTGELFF. The J gene is TRBJ2-2, the V gene TRBV10-3, with D unresolved. The CDR3 runs to 14 residues. V was trimmed by 2 bases and J by 2 bases, leaving 6 bases between them. Per germline, CDR1 ENHRY and CDR2 SYGVKD.

The chain couples TRBV19 to TRBJ1-3; 7 positions agree with TRBD1. Trimming cost V 7 bases and J 1 base; bases outside gene matches: 4. The CDR3 runs to 14 residues. Germline loops: CDR1 LNHDA, CDR2 SQIVND (reference sequence). Written as DNA, the CDR3 is TGTGCCAGTAAGGGGGCAAGTTCTGGAAACACCATATATTTT. Translation gives CASKGASSGNTIYF. The full variable domain, rest sourced from reference TRBV19 and TRBJ1-3, is DGGITQSPKYLFRKEGQNVTLSCEQNLNHDAMYWYRQDPGQGLRLIYYSQIVNDFQKGDIAEGYSVSREKKESFPLTVTSAQKNPTAFYLCASKGASSGNTIYFGEGSWLTVV.

The chain couples TRBV11-2 to TRBJ1-2, with 7 nucleotides matching TRBD1. V was pared by 0 bases and J by 4 bases, with 2 bases of the junction left unmatched. The CDR3 has 14 residues. Germline V gives CDR1 SGHAT, CDR2 FQNNGV. The CDR3 region has the DNA TGTGCCAGCAGCTTAGATCGGGACAGCTATGGCTACACCTTC. Translation: CASSLDRDSYGYTF.

V usage is TRBV6-1 and J usage is TRBJ1-6; 8 bases align to TRBD1. This CDR3 is 16 amino acids long. In germline, CDR1 is MNHNS, CDR2 SASEGT. Germline trimming cut 2 bases from V and 7 bases from J; bases unmatched to any gene: 7. CDR3 sequence (DNA): TGTGCCAGCAGTGAAAGATGGGACAGGCTAAATTCACCCCTCCACTTT. It encodes CASSERWDRLNSPLHF.

This clone was found once. This chain links TRBV19 with TRBJ1-5; D unclear. Trimming cost V 5 bases and J 1 base, with 15 bases left between them. CDR1 LNHDA and CDR2 SQIVND come from the germline V gene (reference sequence). CDR3 size: 16 residues. This chain's CDR3 is CASSPLPPESNQPQHF. The CDR3 region has the DNA TGTGCCAGTAGTCCCCTGCCCCCCGAGAGCAATCAGCCCCAGCATTTT. Looking up the rest from reference TRBV19 and TRBJ1-5 gives the full variable domain: DGGITQSPKYLFRKEGQNVTLSCEQNLNHDAMYWYRQDPGQGLRLIYYSQIVNDFQKGDIAEGYSVSREKKESFPLTVTSAQKNPTAFYLCASSPLPPESNQPQHFGDGTRLSIL.

The chain employs TRBV6-5 and TRBJ1-1; weak D call: TRBD1 (5 bases). The CDR3 contains 15 residues. Trimming took off 5 bases at V and 4 bases at J, with 17 bases between the two ends. CDR1 and CDR2 from the germline V gene are MNHEY and SVGAGI. The CDR3 nucleotides read TGTGCCAGCAGTCCTCCGACAGTGCACGGCACTGAAGCTTTCTTT. Amino acid sequence: CASSPPTVHGTEAFF.

The V gene is TRBV5-6, the J gene TRBJ2-3; maybe TRBD1 (5 bases). The V end lost 5 bases, the J end lost 8 bases, and 12 bases lay between the germline ends. This CDR3 contains 12 residues. Germline V lookup: CDR1 SGHDT, CDR2 YYEEEE. The CDR3 spells CASRNQQGTQYF. The CDR3 coding sequence is TGTGCCAGCAGAAATCAGCAGGGTACGCAGTATTTT.

This rearrangement joins TRBV18 to TRBJ2-1; D tentatively reads TRBD1 or TRBD2 (5 bases each). CDR1 is KGHSH, CDR2 LQKENI, per germline. Deletions cut 1 base from V and 0 bases from J, with 7 bases between. This CDR3 is built from 15 residues. The CDR3 region has the DNA TGTGCCAGCTCACCACGGGGGAGCTCCTACAATGAGCAGTTCTTC. It codes for CASSPRGSSYNEQFF.

The table lists this clone with a count of one. This rearrangement joins TRBV28 to TRBJ1-2; D possibly corresponds to TRBD1 (5 bases). CDR1 MDHEN and CDR2 SYDVKM come from the germline V gene. V was clipped by 3 bases and J by 8 bases, with 13 bases between them. The CDR3 has 13 residues. The CDR3 sequence: CASSFGGRGGYTF. The CDR3 DNA reads TGTGCCAGCAGTTTTGGGGGTAGAGGGGGCTACACCTTC.

The chain couples TRBV9 to TRBJ2-5, with TRBD2 identical over 11 bases. Unmatched junction bases numbered 7, after V lost 4 bases and J lost 2 bases. Germline CDR1 SGDLS, CDR2 YYNGEE. The CDR3 contains 16 residues. The CDR3 coding sequence is TGTGCCAGCAGCCCCCGGGTAGCGGGAGGGCAAGAGACCCAGTACTTC. Translated: CASSPRVAGGQETQYF.

The V and J genes are TRBV5-1 and TRBJ2-2; no firm D call. The ends were cut back, 5 bases at V and 1 base at J, with 3 bases in the middle. The CDR3 totals 12 residues. Germline lookup yields CDR1 SGHRS and CDR2 YFSETQ. CDR3 nucleotides: TGCGCCAGCAGGATGAACACCGGGGAGCTGTTTTTT. This encodes CASRMNTGELFF.

This clone was picked up one time. The chain uses TRBV7-3 and TRBJ2-3; D is unclear. The germline V gene encodes CDR1 SGHTA and CDR2 FQGTGA. Trimming took 2 bases from V and 5 from J, leaving 14 bases between them. CDR3 length: 15 amino acids. The CDR3 is CASSLDGIRKDTQYF. The CDR3 nucleotides are TGTGCCAGCAGCTTAGATGGGATCAGGAAAGATACGCAGTATTTT. Using reference TRBV7-3 and TRBJ2-3 for the parts outside the CDR3, the full variable domain is GAGVSQTPSNKVTEKGKYVELRCDPISGHTALYWYRQSLGQGPEFLIYFQGTGAADDSGLPNDRFFAVRPEGSVSTLKIQRTERGDSAVYLCASSLDGIRKDTQYFGPGTRLTVL.

V usage is TRBV19 and J usage is TRBJ2-5, with D hard to call. V lost 4 bases and J 2 bases, leaving 11 bases between the germline ends. The CDR3 loop spans 14 amino acids. Per the germline V gene, CDR1 is LNHDA and CDR2 is SQIVND (reference sequence). The CDR3 loop reads CASSNREIQETQYF. The CDR3 bases are TGTGCCAGTAGTAATAGGGAAATTCAAGAGACCCAGTACTTC. Looking up the rest from reference TRBV19 and TRBJ2-5 gives the full variable domain: DGGITQSPKYLFRKEGQNVTLSCEQNLNHDAMYWYRQDPGQGLRLIYYSQIVNDFQKGDIAEGYSVSREKKESFPLTVTSAQKNPTAFYLCASSNREIQETQYFGPGTRLLVL.

The V call is TRBV2, the J call TRBJ1-6, with D possibly being TRBD1 (5 bases). The V and J ends lost 11 bases and 0 bases respectively, with 14 bases between them. Per the germline V gene, CDR1 is SNHLY and CDR2 is FYNNEI. This CDR3 spans 15 amino acids. CDR3 residues: CAGGPMSSYNSPLHF. Here the CDR3 DNA reads TGTGCCGGGGGACCGATGAGCTCCTATAATTCACCCCTCCACTTT. Full variable domain (outside the CDR3, taken from reference TRBV2 and TRBJ1-6): EPEVTQTPSHQVTQMGQEVILRCVPISNHLYFYWYRQILGQKVEFLVSFYNNEISEKSEIFDDQFSVERPDGSNFTLKIRSTKLEDSAMYFCAGGPMSSYNSPLHFGNGTRLTVT.

The chain couples TRBV7-9 to TRBJ1-2; D may be TRBD1 (5 bases). The CDR3 totals 14 residues. V lost 5 bases and J lost 0, with 10 bases in between. Germline V gene sequence: CDR1 SEHNR, CDR2 FQNEAQ (reference sequence). The CDR3 DNA reads as TGTGCCAGCAGCCCAGGGCCACCTAACTATGGCTACACCTTC. It is translated as CASSPGPPNYGYTF.

The chain joins TRBV11-2 to TRBJ1-1; D ambiguous. CDR1 is SGHAT, CDR2 FQNNGV, per germline. The V and J ends lost 4 bases and 9 bases respectively, with 9 bases between them. This CDR3 comprises 11 residues. Here the CDR3 DNA reads TGTGCCAGCAGCTCTGCTGGGCAAGCTTTCTTT. Encoded protein: CASSSAGQAFF.

V usage is TRBV7-3 and J usage is TRBJ2-5, with D perhaps TRBD1 (7 bases). The J call is doubtful: the DNA matches TRBJ2-7 better. Germline V CDR1 and CDR2: SGHTA, FQGTGA. The CDR3 consists of 14 residues. Written as DNA, the CDR3 is TGTGCCAGCAGCTTACAGGGGGGCTCCTACGAGCAGTACTTC. It codes for CASSLQGGSYEQYF.

This rearrangement joins TRBV6-1 to TRBJ2-5; no clear D gene. Trimming removed 4 bases from V and 7 bases from J, with 25 bases in between. This CDR3 contains 17 residues. The germline V gene encodes CDR1 MNHNS and CDR2 SASEGT. CDR3 in DNA: TGTGCCAGCAGTGGAGATTTCTTCAGTGCCACCCCAGGGACCCAGTACTTC. As protein: CASSGDFFSATPGTQYF.